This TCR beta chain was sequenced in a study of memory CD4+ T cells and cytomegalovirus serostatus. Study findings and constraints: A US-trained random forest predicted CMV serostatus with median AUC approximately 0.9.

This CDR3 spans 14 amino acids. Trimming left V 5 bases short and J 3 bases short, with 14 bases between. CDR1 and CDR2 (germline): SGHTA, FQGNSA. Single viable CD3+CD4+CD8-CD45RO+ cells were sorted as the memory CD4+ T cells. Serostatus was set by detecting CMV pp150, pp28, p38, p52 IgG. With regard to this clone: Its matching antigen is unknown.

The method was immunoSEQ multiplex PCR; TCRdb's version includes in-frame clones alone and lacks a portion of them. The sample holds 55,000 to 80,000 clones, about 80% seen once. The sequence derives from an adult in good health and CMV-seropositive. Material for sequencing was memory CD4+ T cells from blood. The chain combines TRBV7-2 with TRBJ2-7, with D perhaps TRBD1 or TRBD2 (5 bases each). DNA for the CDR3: TGTGCCAGCAGCCCGGGACCGGGCGGCTACGAGCAGTACTTC. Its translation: CASSPGPGGYEQYF.